The 24 T cell receptor beta chains below were found in one sample sequenced in a study of OX40 agonist ivuxolimab in advanced cancers. Only in-frame clones appear in the TCRdb table, and some are missing; sequencing was by immunoSEQ multiplex PCR. The data show around 50,000 clones, just under 85% seen once. The material sequenced was CD4+ or CD8+ T cells sorted from blood, taken in a trial of the OX40 agonist ivuxolimab. The receptor set was obtained from an adult with an advanced solid tumor such as melanoma, head and neck, liver or kidney cancer.

This clone was found a few times. The chain carries TRBV6-5 and TRBJ2-5; possibly TRBD1 or TRBD2 for D (5 bases each). Trimming removed 6 bases from V and 4 bases from J, with 18 bases in between. CDR3 length equals 15 residues. Germline V gene data show CDR1 as MNHEY and CDR2 as SVGAGI. CDR3 bases: TGTGCCAGCAGGAATGGAGCCGGGGCTGGAGAGACCCAGTACTTC. It translates to CASRNGAGAGETQYF.

There are a few counts of this clone. The chain carries TRBV29-1 and TRBJ2-3, with D perhaps assigned TRBD1 or TRBD2 (5 bases each). V lost 6 bases to trimming and J lost 5 bases, with 15 bases between them. The length of the CDR3 is 13 residues. CDR1 and CDR2 from the germline V gene are SQVTM and ANQGSEA. The CDR3 DNA is TGCAGCGTGGCAAGGGGACGCGGAGATACGCAGTATTTT. The encoded protein is CSVARGRGDTQYF.

The chain joins TRBV6-6 to TRBJ1-4; D possibly corresponds to TRBD1 (6 bases). The CDR3 totals 15 residues. V was shortened by 6 bases and J by 7 bases, with 18 bases between the two germline ends. From germline, CDR1 is MNHNY and CDR2 SVGAGI (reference sequence). CDR3 residues: CASSEGGGGGEKLFF. The CDR3 DNA follows: TGTGCCAGCAGCGAGGGAGGGGGAGGGGGTGAAAAACTGTTTTTT.

The chain uses TRBV19 and TRBJ1-1; D might be TRBD1 (5 bases). The CDR3 loop spans 14 amino acids. Per the germline V gene, CDR1 is LNHDA and CDR2 is SQIVND (reference sequence). Trimming took off 7 bases at V and 2 bases at J, with 14 bases between the two ends. The CDR3 is CASKGPGGNTEAFF. CDR3 bases: TGTGCCAGTAAGGGACCGGGGGGTAACACTGAAGCTTTCTTT.

CDR3 DNA: TGTGCCAGCAGTTTCCGGGGCCCCTACGAGCAGTACTTC. It is translated as CASSFRGPYEQYF. The rearrangement joins TRBV27 to TRBJ2-7; perhaps D is TRBD1 or TRBD2 (5 bases each). The CDR3 is 13 amino acids. V lost 3 bases and J lost 2, with 8 bases in between. CDR1 and CDR2 from the germline V gene are MNHEY and SMNVEV (reference sequence).

The chain combines TRBV27 with TRBJ2-3; D possibly corresponds to TRBD1 (6 bases). This CDR3 has 14 amino acids. Germline assignment: CDR1 MNHEY and CDR2 SMNVEV (reference sequence). The V gene lost 6 bases and the J gene lost 12 bases, with 22 bases spanning the gap. The CDR3 DNA is TGTGCCAGCAGCCCCACTACTACAGGGTCCTTTCAGTATTTT. It yields the protein CASSPTTTGSFQYF.

The rearrangement links TRBV27 to TRBJ1-1; possibly TRBD1 for D (5 bases). V lost 2 bases to trimming and J lost 5 bases, with 12 bases between them. The CDR3 has 14 residues. CDR1 is MNHEY and CDR2 is SMNVEV in the germline V gene (reference sequence). CDR3 sequence: CASSLRGRQTEAFF. The CDR3 bases are TGTGCCAGCAGTTTAAGGGGAAGGCAAACTGAAGCTTTCTTT.

This chain links TRBV28 with TRBJ1-1, with D uncertain. V was trimmed by 5 bases and J by 5 bases, leaving 9 bases between them. Per the germline V gene, CDR1 is MDHEN and CDR2 is SYDVKM. The CDR3 sequence is 12 residues long. The CDR3 reads CASSLQWTEAFF. The CDR3 bases are TGTGCCAGCAGTCTCCAGTGGACTGAAGCTTTCTTT.

The rearrangement uses TRBV7-2 and TRBJ2-4, with TRBD1 identical over 8 bases. V was clipped by 5 bases and J by 0 bases; unmatched bases: 6. The CDR3 loop spans 16 amino acids. CDR1 is SGHTA and CDR2 is FQGNSA in the germline V gene. Here the CDR3 DNA reads TGTGCCAGCAGCCCTAGGACAGGGATAGCCAAAAACATTCAGTACTTC. This translates into CASSPRTGIAKNIQYF.

The V call is TRBV29-1, the J call TRBJ1-5; perhaps TRBD1 as D (6 bases). The CDR3 is made up of 12 amino acids. V lost 4 bases to trimming and J lost 5 bases, with 9 bases between them. Germline V CDR1 and CDR2: SQVTM, ANQGSEA. The CDR3 sequence is CSVAGADQPQHF. For the CDR3, the DNA is TGCAGCGTTGCAGGGGCCGATCAGCCCCAGCATTTT.

V is TRBV9 and J is TRBJ2-1, with D perhaps TRBD2 (6 bases). The germline CDR1 and CDR2 sequences are SGDLS and YYNGEE. Trimming pared 0 bases from V and 4 bases from J, leaving 14 bases between. The CDR3 is 16 amino acids. The CDR3: CASSVGRLGGYNEQFF. In DNA, the CDR3 is TGTGCCAGCAGCGTAGGTCGCCTGGGGGGATACAATGAGCAGTTCTTC.

This clone was seen a single time. The chain is built from TRBV7-2 and TRBJ1-1; tentatively, D is TRBD1 (6 bases). The CDR3 consists of 15 residues. Between the trimmed V and J ends, which lost 4 bases and 0 bases, there was a span of 12 bases. The germline V gene encodes CDR1 SGHTA and CDR2 FQGNSA. CDR3: CASSSLTGLNTEAFF. In DNA form, the CDR3 reads TGTGCCAGCAGCTCCTTGACAGGCTTGAACACTGAAGCTTTCTTT.

The table lists this clone with a count of one. The chain couples TRBV10-2 to TRBJ2-2; TRBD2 agrees at 14 bases. Losses at the gene ends were 4 bases for V and 6 bases for J; bases not matched to a gene: 7. The CDR3 length is 17 residues. The germline V gene encodes CDR1 WSHSY and CDR2 SAAADI. The CDR3 region has the DNA TGCGCCAGCAGTGTAGGGACTAGCGGGAGTAATCCCGGGGAGCTGTTTTTT. Its translation is CASSVGTSGSNPGELFF.

The V gene is TRBV10-2, the J gene TRBJ2-3, with no clear D. Germline V gene data show CDR1 as WSHSY and CDR2 as SAAADI. The CDR3 length is 14 residues. V lost 0 bases, J lost 3 bases, and 7 bases lay in between. As DNA, the CDR3 is TGCGCCAGCAGTGAGTCTGGATCTACAGATACGCAGTATTTT. It specifies CASSESGSTDTQYF.

V gene TRBV7-9 combines with J gene TRBJ2-3; unclear D gene. Per germline, CDR1 SEHNR and CDR2 FQNEAQ (reference sequence). Trimming shortened V by 4 bases and J by 5 bases, and 10 bases separated the two germline ends. There are 13 residues in the CDR3. CDR3 DNA sequence: TGTGCCAGCAGCTCGTTATACGGAGATACGCAGTATTTT. Its protein product is CASSSLYGDTQYF.

The rearrangement uses TRBV7-3 and TRBJ2-3; D possibly corresponds to TRBD1 (5 bases). The CDR3 covers 15 residues. CDR1 is SGHTA, CDR2 FQGTGA, per germline. The germline V and J ends were trimmed by 3 bases and 0 bases, with 10 bases remaining between them. CDR3 protein: CASSFTGSSTDTQYF. CDR3 in DNA: TGTGCCAGCAGCTTTACAGGCTCCAGCACAGATACGCAGTATTTT.

This chain links TRBV5-1 with TRBJ1-3, with a possible D match to TRBD1 (5 bases). Germline assignment: CDR1 SGHRS and CDR2 YFSETQ. This CDR3 contains 13 residues. V lost 4 bases and J lost 6, with 11 bases in between. CDR3 residues: CASSQGGQNTIYF. The CDR3 nucleotides are TGCGCCAGCAGCCAGGGCGGTCAAAACACCATATATTTT.

The V gene is TRBV18, the J gene TRBJ1-2; possible D gene TRBD1, 5 bases. Per germline, CDR1 KGHSH and CDR2 LQKENI. The CDR3 covers 15 residues. The V gene lost 2 bases and the J gene lost 1 base, with 11 bases spanning the gap. The CDR3 reads CASSPEFQGNYGYTF. The CDR3 DNA reads as TGTGCCAGCTCACCAGAATTTCAGGGTAACTATGGCTACACCTTC.

This chain uses TRBV9 with TRBJ1-2; 8 bases are shared with TRBD1. V trimming: 3 bases; J trimming: 0 bases; junction bases outside the gene matches: 4. This CDR3 spans 15 amino acids. Germline V lookup: CDR1 SGDLS, CDR2 YYNGEE. In nucleotides, the CDR3 is TGTGCCAGCAGCGCACGACAGGGGACTAACTATGGCTACACCTTC. It is translated as CASSARQGTNYGYTF. The full variable domain, with the rest looked up from reference TRBV9 and TRBJ1-2, is DSGVTQTPKHLITATGQRVTLRCSPRSGDLSVYWYQQSLDQGLQFLIQYYNGEERAKGNILERFSAQQFPDLHSELNLSSLELGDSALYFCASSARQGTNYGYTFGSGTRLTVV.

CDR3 nucleotides: TGTGCCAGCCACAGGGTTGGGGAGACCCAGTACTTC. Translated: CASHRVGETQYF. The V gene is TRBV6-1, the J gene TRBJ2-5; D is possibly TRBD1 (6 bases). V was cut by 8 bases and J by 5 bases, with 12 bases left in between. CDR3 size: 12 residues. Germline V CDR1 and CDR2: MNHNS, SASEGT.

The V and J genes are TRBV7-2 and TRBJ2-1; D gene unclear. The germline V and J ends were trimmed by 5 bases and 7 bases, with 12 bases remaining between them. The CDR3 spans 13 residues. The germline V gene has CDR1 SGHTA and CDR2 FQGNSA. CDR3 loop: CASSPLGGNEQFF. CDR3 DNA sequence: TGTGCCAGCAGCCCCCTAGGTGGGAATGAGCAGTTCTTC.

This chain connects TRBV28 to TRBJ1-5; no firm D call. CDR1 MDHEN and CDR2 SYDVKM come from the germline V gene. This CDR3 spans 17 amino acids. Deletions cut 5 bases from V and 0 bases from J, with 17 bases between. CDR3 coding DNA: TGTGCCAGCAGTCTGACATTGGGTCTATATAGCAATCAGCCCCAGCATTTT. Protein product: CASSLTLGLYSNQPQHF.

The V and J genes are TRBV11-3 and TRBJ2-1, with D unclear. This CDR3 contains 13 residues. V lost 0 bases and J lost 7, with 7 bases in between. CDR1 is SGHNT, CDR2 YENEEA, per germline. The DNA of the CDR3 is TGTGCCAGCAGCTTAGATGGGCCGAATGAGCAGTTCTTC. This sequence encodes CASSLDGPNEQFF.

The rearrangement uses TRBV11-3 and TRBJ1-6; a possible D gene is TRBD1 (5 bases). V was trimmed by 5 bases and J by 7 bases, leaving 15 bases between them. The CDR3 is made up of 15 amino acids. CDR1 is SGHNT and CDR2 is YENEEA in the germline V gene. The CDR3 region is CASSAGGTRNSPLHF. In DNA form, the CDR3 reads TGTGCCAGCAGCGCGGGGGGTACGCGGAATTCACCCCTCCACTTT.